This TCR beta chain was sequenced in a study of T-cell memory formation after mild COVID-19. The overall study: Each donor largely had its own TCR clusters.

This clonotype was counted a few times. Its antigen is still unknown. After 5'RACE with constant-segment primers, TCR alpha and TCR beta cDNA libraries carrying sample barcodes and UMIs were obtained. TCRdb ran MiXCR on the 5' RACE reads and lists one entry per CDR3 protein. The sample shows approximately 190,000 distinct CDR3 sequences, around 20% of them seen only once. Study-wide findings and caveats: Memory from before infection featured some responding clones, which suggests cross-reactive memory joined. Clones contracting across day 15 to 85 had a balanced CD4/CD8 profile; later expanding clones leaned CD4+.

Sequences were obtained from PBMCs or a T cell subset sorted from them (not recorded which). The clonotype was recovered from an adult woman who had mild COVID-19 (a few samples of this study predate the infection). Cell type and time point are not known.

The CDR3: CASSLKDRRDGGGYTF. The DNA of the CDR3 is TGTGCCAGCAGTTTGAAGGACAGGCGTGATGGGGGTGGCTACACCTTC. The rearrangement joins TRBV6-6 to TRBJ1-2, with TRBD1 matching over 7 bases. V shed 4 bases, J shed 7 bases, and the junction held 15 bases outside the gene matches. This CDR3 contains 16 residues. From germline, CDR1 is MNHNY and CDR2 SVGAGI (reference sequence).